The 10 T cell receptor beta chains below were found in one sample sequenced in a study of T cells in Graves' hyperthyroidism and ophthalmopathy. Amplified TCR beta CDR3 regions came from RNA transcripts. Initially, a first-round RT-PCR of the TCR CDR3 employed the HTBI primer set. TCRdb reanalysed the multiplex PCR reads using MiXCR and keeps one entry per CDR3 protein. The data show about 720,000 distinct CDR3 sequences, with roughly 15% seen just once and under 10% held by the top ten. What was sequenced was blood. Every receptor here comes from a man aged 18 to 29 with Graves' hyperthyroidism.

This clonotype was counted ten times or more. CDR3: CSARAPVGDTEAFF. The CDR3 coding sequence is TGCAGTGCTAGAGCTCCGGTTGGGGACACTGAAGCTTTCTTT. The rearrangement uses TRBV20-1 and TRBJ1-1, with unresolved D. The germline gives CDR1 DFQATT, CDR2 SNEGSKA (reference sequence). This CDR3 is 14 amino acids long. V gave up 1 base and J gave up 3 bases, with 12 bases separating them.

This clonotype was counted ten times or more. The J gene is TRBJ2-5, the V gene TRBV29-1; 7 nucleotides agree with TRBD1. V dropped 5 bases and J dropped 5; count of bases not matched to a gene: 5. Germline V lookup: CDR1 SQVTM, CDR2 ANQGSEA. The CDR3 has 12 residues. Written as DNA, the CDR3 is TGCAGCGTTCCGACAGGGACGGAGACCCAGTACTTC. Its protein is CSVPTGTETQYF.

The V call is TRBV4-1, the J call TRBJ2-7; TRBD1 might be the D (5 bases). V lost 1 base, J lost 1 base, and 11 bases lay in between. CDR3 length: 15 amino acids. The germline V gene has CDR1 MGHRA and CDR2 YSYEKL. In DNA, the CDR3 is TGCGCCAGCAGCCAAGGGGGTCAGGGTTCCTACGAGCAGTACTTC. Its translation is CASSQGGQGSYEQYF.

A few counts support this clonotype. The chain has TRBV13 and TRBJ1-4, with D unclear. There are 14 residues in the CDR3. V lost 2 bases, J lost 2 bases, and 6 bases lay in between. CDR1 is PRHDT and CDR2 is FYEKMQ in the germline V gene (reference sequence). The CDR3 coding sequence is TGTGCCAGCAGCTTAAAACGGACTAATGAAAAACTGTTTTTT. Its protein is CASSLKRTNEKLFF.

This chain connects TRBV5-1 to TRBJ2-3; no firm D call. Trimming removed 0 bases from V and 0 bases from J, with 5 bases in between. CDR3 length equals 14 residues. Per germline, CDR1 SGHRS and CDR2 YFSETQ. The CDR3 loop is CASSLEKSTDTQYF. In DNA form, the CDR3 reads TGCGCCAGCAGCTTGGAAAAGAGCACAGATACGCAGTATTTT.

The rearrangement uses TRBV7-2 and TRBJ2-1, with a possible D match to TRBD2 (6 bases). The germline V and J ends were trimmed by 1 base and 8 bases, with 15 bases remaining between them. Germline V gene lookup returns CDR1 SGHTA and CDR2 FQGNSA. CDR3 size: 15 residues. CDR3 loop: CASSLVELARDEQFF. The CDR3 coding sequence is TGTGCCAGCAGCTTAGTCGAGCTAGCGAGGGATGAGCAGTTCTTC.

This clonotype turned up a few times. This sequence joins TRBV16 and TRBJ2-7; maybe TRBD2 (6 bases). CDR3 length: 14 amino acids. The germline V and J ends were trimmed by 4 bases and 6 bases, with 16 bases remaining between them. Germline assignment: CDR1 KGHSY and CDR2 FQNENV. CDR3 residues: CASSLYGGVAEQYF. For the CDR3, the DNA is TGTGCCAGCAGCCTCTATGGCGGGGTGGCCGAGCAGTACTTC.

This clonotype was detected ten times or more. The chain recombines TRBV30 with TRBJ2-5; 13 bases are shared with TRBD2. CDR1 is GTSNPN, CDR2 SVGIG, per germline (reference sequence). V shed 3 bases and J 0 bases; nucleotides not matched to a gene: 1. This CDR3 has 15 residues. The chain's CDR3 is CAWSGTSGNQETQYF. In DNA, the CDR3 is TGTGCCTGGAGCGGGACTAGCGGGAACCAAGAGACCCAGTACTTC.

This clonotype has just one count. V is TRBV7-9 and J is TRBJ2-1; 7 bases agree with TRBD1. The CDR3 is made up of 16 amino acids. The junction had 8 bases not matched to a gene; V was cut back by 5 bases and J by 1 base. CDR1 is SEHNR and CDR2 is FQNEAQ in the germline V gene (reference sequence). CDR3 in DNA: TGTGCCAGCAGCCCCCAATACAGGGGTTCCTACAATGAGCAGTTCTTC. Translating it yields CASSPQYRGSYNEQFF.

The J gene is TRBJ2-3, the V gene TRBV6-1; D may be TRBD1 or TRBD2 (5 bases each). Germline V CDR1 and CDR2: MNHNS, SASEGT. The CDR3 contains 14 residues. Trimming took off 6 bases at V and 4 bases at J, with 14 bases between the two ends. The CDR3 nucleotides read TGTGCCAGCAGGTTGGGGATGGGGGCAGATACGCAGTATTTT. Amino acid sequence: CASRLGMGADTQYF.